This entry is about one TCR beta chain. This clone showed up just once. Which antigen it targets is not known. No much larger clone is present one base from it, and per-base qualities are unavailable. Donors were healthy HIV-negative adults with no recently reported acute infections or vaccinations. Every donor was a Caucasian adult living in Nashville, Tennessee, USA. CD4+ T cells were enriched through magnetic negative selection, after which naive cells were positively selected on CD45RA and the remaining negative fraction served as the memory subset. Blood was collected by leukapheresis, and PBMCs were isolated by Ficoll-Histopaque density gradient centrifugation and then cryopreserved in liquid nitrogen vapor phase. Analytical flow cytometry was used to check the purity and quantity of each magnetically sorted T cell population. Genomic DNA was isolated from each sorted fraction and quantified by UV absorbance on a Nanodrop 2000c.

This record comes from a study of shared clonotypes between healthy human individuals (dated by TCRdb to 2020 to 2022). Regarding the research as a whole: The cohort comprised two women and a few men aged 18 to 49 years. For each donor, three plates each were used for CD4 naive and CD4 memory, two plates were used for CD8 naive, and one plate was used for CD8 memory. To estimate repertoire size and how much clonotypes are shared between individuals, the study performed deep sequencing of blood TCR repertoires from a handful of healthy adults. Different laboratories and diverse techniques were used to prepare libraries and sequence TCR repertoires, to increase sequencing depth and limit assay-specific biases. Leukapheresis yielded between about 0.94 and 10 billion PBMCs per donor.

Using the deep immunoSEQ assay, TCR CDR3 regions were amplified from genomic DNA by multiplex PCR. Genomic DNA extracted from each cell subset was distributed evenly over all wells of several immunoSEQ 96-well plates, and each plate served as one replicate. For sorted subsets, 150 to 200 ng genomic DNA, equal to tens of thousands of T cell genomes, was loaded into each replicate PCR. Purified libraries were measured with a Qubit 3.0 fluorometer, size-checked on a Bioanalyzer 2100, and measured again with the KAPA Library Quantification kit. Every immunoSEQ 96-well plate was sequenced on a dedicated single-read 150-cycle Illumina NextSeq 550 flow cell. In the source study's methods: Because the immunoSEQ output held only junctional sequences and lacked quality scores, the filtering could not match the filtering applied to full-length reads. To assign V/J genes and CDR3, sequences were annotated using PyIR, a Python wrapper for IgBLAST v1.9, with IMGT germline references. Reads were removed for weak V/J assignments (E-value above 1e-6), missing CDR3, stop codons, out-of-frame junctions, or ambiguous translated residues. A V3J clonotype was defined by an identical inferred V gene, J gene, and CDR3 amino acid sequence. The percentage overlap between two repertoires was calculated by dividing the number of shared unique clonotypes by the size of the smaller repertoire. Repertoire richness was assessed with RTK rarefaction, the Chao1 estimator, and Recon v2.1 estimates of unobserved clonotypes. For all TCRbeta clonotypes obtained by the gDNA method from a few donors, generation probabilities were computed with OLGA. Here the immuneACCESS table is served through TCRdb, limited to in-frame sequences with V and J called. Missing clones are a known gap in these copies; in checked studies unresolved V genes cover under half, and the rest lacks a known reason. V and J calls and clone size are given by that table; D and trimming were obtained from the DNA. Within this sample are over a million clones, with approximately 97% of them counted one time only. Over 1% of the sample comes from the top ten.

The CDR3, from cysteine to phenylalanine, totals 15 residues. Of all the DNA, just the CDR3 is kept, 45 bases in frame from base 1. After removal of 1 base from V and 4 bases from J, the junction retains 6 bases not matched to a gene. CDR1 and CDR2 (MGHDK, SYGVNS) derive from the germline V gene. Overall results and qualifications from the work: Because the study included only a small number of donors, the genetic and exposure-history diversity represented was limited. Sampling was restricted to blood, and TCR repertoires in tissue are likely to differ from TCR repertoires in blood. Compared with non-shared clonotypes, clonotypes shared by all four sorted-subset donors had higher generation probabilities. Based on pairwise subsampling, the degree of clonotype sharing among donors was expected to be affected by sequencing depth. Incomplete sequencing was indicated by rarefaction of sorted-subset datasets, despite the large sequencing depth. Across a few donors, roughly 5.1% of naive CD4, approximately 4% of naive CD8, around 2.5% of memory CD4, and under 0.45% of memory CD8 clonotypes were shared. Naive subsets generally had larger estimated clonotype richness than memory subsets.

Rearrangement joined TRBV25-1 to TRBJ2-7, and 8 junctional nucleotides match TRBD2. The origin of this receptor is a young man in good health. Sequenced: naive CD4+ T cells sorted from blood. The label giving this sample's cell subset or site can be read as: CD45RA+ positively selected. The DNA sequence is TGTGCCAGCAGTGAATTTGCTAGCGGGCCGTACGAGCAGTACTTC. Translated, this gives CASSEFASGPYEQYF.